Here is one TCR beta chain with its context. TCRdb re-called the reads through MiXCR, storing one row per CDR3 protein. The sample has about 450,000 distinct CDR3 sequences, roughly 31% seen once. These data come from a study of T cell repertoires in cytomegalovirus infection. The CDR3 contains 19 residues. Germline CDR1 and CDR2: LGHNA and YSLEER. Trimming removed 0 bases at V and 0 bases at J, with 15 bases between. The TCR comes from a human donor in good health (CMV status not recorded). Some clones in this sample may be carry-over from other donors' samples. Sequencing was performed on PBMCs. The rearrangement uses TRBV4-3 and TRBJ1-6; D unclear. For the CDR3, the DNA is TGCGCCAGCAGCCAAGATAACGAAGCATCTAGCTCCTATAATTCACCCCTCCACTTT. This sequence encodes CASSQDNEASSSYNSPLHF.